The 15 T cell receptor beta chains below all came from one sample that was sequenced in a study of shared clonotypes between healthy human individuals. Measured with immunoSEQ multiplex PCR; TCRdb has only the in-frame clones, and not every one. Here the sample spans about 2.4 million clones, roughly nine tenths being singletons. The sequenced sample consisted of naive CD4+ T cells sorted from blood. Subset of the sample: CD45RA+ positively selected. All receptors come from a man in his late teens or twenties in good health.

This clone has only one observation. Here the CDR3 DNA reads TGTGCCAGTAGCGACAGGGGACTTAATGAAAAACTGTTTTTT. Translating gives CASSDRGLNEKLFF. The genes are TRBV19 and TRBJ1-4, with 8 bases matching TRBD1. Germline V CDR1 and CDR2: LNHDA, SQIVND (reference sequence). The V and J ends lost 6 bases and 4 bases, in that order; junction bases with no gene match: 4. The CDR3 is 14 amino acids.

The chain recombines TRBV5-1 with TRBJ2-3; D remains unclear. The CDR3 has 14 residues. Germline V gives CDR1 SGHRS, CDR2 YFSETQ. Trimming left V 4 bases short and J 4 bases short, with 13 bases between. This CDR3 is CASSNPQGADTQYF. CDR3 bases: TGCGCCAGCAGCAACCCGCAAGGCGCAGATACGCAGTATTTT.

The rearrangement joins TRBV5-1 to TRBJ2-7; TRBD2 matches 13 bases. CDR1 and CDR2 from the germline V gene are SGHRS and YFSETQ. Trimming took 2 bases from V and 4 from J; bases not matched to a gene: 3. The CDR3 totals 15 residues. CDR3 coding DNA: TGCGCCAGCAGCTTAGCGACTAGCGGGGGGTACGAGCAGTACTTC. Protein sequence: CASSLATSGGYEQYF.

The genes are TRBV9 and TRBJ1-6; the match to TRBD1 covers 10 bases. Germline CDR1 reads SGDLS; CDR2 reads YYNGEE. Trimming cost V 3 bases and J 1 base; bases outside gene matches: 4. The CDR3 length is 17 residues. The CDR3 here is CASSEGDRGSYNSPLHF. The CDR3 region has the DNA TGTGCCAGCAGCGAAGGGGACAGGGGTTCCTATAATTCACCCCTCCACTTT.

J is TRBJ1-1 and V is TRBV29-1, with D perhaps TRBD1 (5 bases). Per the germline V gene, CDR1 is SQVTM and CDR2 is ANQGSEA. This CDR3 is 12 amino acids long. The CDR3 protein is CSFRSGGTEAFF. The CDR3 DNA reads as TGCAGTTTCCGATCGGGGGGTACTGAAGCTTTCTTT.

The CDR3 is CASSKDRGGQETQYF. The CDR3 bases are TGTGCCAGCTCCAAAGACAGGGGAGGCCAAGAGACCCAGTACTTC. The V call is TRBV18, the J call TRBJ2-5, with 8 bases lining up with TRBD1. Germline V gives CDR1 KGHSH, CDR2 LQKENI. The CDR3 covers 15 residues. The V and J ends lost 6 bases and 1 base, in that order; junction bases with no gene match: 7.

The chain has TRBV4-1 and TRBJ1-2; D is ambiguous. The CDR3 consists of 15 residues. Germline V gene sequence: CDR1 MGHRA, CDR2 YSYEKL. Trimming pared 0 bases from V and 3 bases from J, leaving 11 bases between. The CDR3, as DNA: TGCGCCAGCAGCCAAGAGTTAGGGAAGGACTATGGCTACACCTTC. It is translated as CASSQELGKDYGYTF.

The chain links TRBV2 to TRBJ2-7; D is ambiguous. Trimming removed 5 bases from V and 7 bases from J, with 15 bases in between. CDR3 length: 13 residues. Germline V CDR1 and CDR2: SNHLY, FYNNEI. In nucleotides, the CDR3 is TGTGCCAGCAGTAAAACCATACTTGATGAGCAGTACTTC. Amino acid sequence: CASSKTILDEQYF. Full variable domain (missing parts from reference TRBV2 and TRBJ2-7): EPEVTQTPSHQVTQMGQEVILRCVPISNHLYFYWYRQILGQKVEFLVSFYNNEISEKSEIFDDQFSVERPDGSNFTLKIRSTKLEDSAMYFCASSKTILDEQYFGPGTRLTVT.

The DNA for the CDR3 is TGTGCCAGCAGCCGGACGGGGAAAAACATTCAGTACTTC. Translated: CASSRTGKNIQYF. This rearrangement joins TRBV6-5 to TRBJ2-4, with a tentative D call TRBD2 (5 bases). V was shortened by 6 bases and J by 4 bases, with 10 bases between the two germline ends. This CDR3 contains 13 residues. From germline, CDR1 is MNHEY and CDR2 SVGAGI.

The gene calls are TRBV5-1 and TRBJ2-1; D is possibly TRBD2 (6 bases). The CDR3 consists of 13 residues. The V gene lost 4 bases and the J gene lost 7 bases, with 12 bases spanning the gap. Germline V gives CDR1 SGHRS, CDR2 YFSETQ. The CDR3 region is CASSRDGGNEQFF. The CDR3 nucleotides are TGCGCCAGCAGCAGGGACGGAGGGAATGAGCAGTTCTTC.

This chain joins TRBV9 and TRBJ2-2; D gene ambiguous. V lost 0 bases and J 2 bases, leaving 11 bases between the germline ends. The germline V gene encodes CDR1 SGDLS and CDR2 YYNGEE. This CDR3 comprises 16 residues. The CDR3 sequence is CASSVELPHNTGELFF. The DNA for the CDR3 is TGTGCCAGCAGCGTAGAACTTCCACATAACACCGGGGAGCTGTTTTTT.

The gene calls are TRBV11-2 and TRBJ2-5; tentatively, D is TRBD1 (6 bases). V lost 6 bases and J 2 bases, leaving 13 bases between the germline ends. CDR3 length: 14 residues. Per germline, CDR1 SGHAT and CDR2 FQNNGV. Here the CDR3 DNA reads TGTGCCAGCAGTTTCGGACAGTTTCAAGAGACCCAGTACTTC. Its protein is CASSFGQFQETQYF.

CDR3 region: CASSTREDTQYF. The CDR3 DNA sequence: TGTGCCAGCAGTACGCGGGAGGATACGCAGTATTTT. The chain combines TRBV6-5 with TRBJ2-3; 7 positions agree with TRBD2. The CDR3 runs 12 residues. V gave up 5 bases and J gave up 6 bases; unmatched junction bases: 2. CDR1 MNHEY and CDR2 SVGAGI come from the germline V gene.

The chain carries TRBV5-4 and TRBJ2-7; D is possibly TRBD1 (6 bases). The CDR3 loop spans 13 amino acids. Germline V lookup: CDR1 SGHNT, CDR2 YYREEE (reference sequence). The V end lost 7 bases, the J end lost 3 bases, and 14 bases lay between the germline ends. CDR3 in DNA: TGTGCCAGCTCCCTGGGGGACAACTACGAGCAGTACTTC. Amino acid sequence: CASSLGDNYEQYF.

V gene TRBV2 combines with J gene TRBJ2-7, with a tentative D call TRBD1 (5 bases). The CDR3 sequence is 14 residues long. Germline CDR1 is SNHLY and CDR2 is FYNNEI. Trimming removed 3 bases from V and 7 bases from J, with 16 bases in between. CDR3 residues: CASSEMDSAGEQYF. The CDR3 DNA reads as TGTGCCAGCAGTGAGATGGATTCAGCAGGGGAGCAGTACTTC.